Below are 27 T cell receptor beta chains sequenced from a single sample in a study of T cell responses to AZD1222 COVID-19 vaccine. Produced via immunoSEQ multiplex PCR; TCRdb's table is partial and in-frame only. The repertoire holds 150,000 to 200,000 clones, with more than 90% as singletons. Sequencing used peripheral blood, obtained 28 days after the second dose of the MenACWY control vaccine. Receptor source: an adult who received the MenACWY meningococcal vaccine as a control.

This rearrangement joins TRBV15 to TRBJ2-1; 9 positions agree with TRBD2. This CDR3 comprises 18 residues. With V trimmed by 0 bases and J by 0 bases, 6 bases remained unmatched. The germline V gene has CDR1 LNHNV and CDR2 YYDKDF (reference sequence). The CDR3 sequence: CATSRDTGLASSYNEQFF. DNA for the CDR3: TGTGCCACCAGCAGAGATACGGGACTAGCAAGCTCCTACAATGAGCAGTTCTTC.

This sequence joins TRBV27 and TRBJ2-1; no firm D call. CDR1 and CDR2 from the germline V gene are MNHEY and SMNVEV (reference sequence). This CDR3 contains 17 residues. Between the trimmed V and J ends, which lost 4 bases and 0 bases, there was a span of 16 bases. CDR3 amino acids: CASSSKDTASSYNEQFF. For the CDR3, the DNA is TGTGCCAGCAGTTCGAAAGACACTGCGAGCTCCTACAATGAGCAGTTCTTC.

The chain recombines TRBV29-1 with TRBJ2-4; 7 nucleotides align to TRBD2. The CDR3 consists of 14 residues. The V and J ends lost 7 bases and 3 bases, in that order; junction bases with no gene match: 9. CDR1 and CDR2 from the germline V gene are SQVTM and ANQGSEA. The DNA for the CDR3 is TGCAGCGCCGGGGAGGGCGGGGGCAAAAACATTCAGTACTTC. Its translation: CSAGEGGGKNIQYF.

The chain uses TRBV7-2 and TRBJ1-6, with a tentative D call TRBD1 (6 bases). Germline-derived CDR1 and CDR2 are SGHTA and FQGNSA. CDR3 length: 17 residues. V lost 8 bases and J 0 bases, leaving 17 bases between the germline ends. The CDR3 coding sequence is TGTGCCAGCTCCTCCTCGGGGGCCAGCTCCTATAATTCACCCCTCCACTTT. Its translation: CASSSSGASSYNSPLHF.

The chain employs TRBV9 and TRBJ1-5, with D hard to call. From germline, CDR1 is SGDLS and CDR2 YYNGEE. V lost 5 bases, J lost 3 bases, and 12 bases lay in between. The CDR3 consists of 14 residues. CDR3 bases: TGTGCCAGCAGTACCGGGCCAATCAATCAGCCCCAGCATTTT. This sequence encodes CASSTGPINQPQHF.

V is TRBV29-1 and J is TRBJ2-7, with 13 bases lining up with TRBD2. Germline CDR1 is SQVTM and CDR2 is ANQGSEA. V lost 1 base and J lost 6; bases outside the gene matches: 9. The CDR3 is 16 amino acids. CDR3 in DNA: TGCAGCGTTGAAGCTTTCGGACTAGCGGGAGACCGCGAGCAGTACTTC. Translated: CSVEAFGLAGDREQYF.

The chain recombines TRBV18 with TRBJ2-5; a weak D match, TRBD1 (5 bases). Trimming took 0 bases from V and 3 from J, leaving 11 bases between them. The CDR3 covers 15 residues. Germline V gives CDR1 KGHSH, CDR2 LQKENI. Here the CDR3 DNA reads TGTGCCAGCTCACCACCGGTGAGACAGAAAGAGACCCAGTACTTC. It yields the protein CASSPPVRQKETQYF.

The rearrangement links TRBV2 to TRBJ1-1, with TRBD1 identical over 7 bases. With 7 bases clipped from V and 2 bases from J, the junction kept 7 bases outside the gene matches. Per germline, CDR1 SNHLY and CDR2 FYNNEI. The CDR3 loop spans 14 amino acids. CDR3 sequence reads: CASTRGQPNTEAFF. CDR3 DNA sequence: TGTGCCAGCACTAGGGGACAGCCTAACACTGAAGCTTTCTTT.

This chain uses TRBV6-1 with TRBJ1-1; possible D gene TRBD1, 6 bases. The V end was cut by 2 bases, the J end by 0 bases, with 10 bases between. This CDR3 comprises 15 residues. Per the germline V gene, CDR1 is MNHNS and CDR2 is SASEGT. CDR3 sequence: CASSEFGQMNTEAFF. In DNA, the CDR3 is TGTGCCAGCAGTGAATTCGGACAGATGAACACTGAAGCTTTCTTT.

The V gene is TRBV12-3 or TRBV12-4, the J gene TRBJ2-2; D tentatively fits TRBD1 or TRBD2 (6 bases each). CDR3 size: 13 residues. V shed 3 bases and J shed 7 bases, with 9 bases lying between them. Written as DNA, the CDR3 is TGTGCCAGCAGTTTGGGGGGCCACGGGGAGCTGTTTTTT. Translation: CASSLGGHGELFF.

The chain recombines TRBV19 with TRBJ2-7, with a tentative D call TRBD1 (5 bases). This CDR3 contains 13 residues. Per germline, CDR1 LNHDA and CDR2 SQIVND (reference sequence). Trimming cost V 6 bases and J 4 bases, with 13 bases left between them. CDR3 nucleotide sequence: TGTGCCAGTAGGCTAACAGGAGATTACGAGCAGTACTTC. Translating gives CASRLTGDYEQYF.

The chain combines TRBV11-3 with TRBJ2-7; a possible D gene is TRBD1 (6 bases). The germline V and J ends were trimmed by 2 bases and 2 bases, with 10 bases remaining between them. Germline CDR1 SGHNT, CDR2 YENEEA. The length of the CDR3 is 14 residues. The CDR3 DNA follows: TGTGCCAGCAGCTTAAGGGACACCACCTACGAGCAGTACTTC. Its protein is CASSLRDTTYEQYF. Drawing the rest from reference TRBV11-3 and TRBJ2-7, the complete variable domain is EAGVVQSPRYKIIEKKQPVAFWCNPISGHNTLYWYLQNLGQGPELLIRYENEEAVDDSQLPKDRFSAERLKGVDSTLKIQPAELGDSAVYLCASSLRDTTYEQYFGPGTRLTVT.

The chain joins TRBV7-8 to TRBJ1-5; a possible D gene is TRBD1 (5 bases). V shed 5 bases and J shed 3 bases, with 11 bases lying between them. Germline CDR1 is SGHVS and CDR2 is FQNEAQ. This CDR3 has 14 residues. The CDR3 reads CASSVGGANQPQHF. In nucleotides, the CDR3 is TGTGCCAGCAGCGTTGGCGGGGCCAATCAGCCCCAGCATTTT.

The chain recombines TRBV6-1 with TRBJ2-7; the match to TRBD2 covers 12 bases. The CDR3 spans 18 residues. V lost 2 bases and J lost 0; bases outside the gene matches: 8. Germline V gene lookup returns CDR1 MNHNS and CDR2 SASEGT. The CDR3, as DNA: TGTGCCAGCAGTGAACTACTAGCGGGGGGTTCAAGCTCCTACGAGCAGTACTTC. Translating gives CASSELLAGGSSSYEQYF.

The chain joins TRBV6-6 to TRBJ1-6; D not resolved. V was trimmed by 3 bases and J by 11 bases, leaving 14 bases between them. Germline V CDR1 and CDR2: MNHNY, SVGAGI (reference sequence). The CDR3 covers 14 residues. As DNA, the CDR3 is TGTGCCAGCAGTTATGGGCCTCAGAGAGCACCCCTCCACTTT. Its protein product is CASSYGPQRAPLHF.

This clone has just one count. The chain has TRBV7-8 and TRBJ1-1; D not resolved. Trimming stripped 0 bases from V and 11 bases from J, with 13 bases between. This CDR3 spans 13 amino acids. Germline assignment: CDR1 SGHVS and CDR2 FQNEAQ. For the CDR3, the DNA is TGTGCCAGCAGCTTAGCCCCCAGGCGAAGGGCTTTCTTT. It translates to CASSLAPRRRAFF.

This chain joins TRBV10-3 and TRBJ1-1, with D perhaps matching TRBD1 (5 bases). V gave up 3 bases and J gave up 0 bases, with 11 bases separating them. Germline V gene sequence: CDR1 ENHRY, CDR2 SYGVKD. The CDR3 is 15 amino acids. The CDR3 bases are TGTGCCATCAGTGATAGAGCAGGGATGAACACTGAAGCTTTCTTT. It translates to CAISDRAGMNTEAFF.

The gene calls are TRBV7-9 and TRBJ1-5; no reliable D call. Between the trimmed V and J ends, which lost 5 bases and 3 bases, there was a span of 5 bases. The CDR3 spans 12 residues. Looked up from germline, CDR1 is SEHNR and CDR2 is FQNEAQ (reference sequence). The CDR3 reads CASSQINQPQHF. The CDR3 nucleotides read TGTGCCAGCAGCCAAATCAATCAGCCCCAGCATTTT.

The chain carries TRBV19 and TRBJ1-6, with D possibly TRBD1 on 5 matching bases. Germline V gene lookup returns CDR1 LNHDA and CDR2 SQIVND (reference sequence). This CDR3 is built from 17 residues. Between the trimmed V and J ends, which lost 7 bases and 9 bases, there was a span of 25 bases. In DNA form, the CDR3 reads TGTGCCAGTACCGCCGGGCGGGGTCCGGGGACGGTTTCACCCCTCCACTTT. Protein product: CASTAGRGPGTVSPLHF. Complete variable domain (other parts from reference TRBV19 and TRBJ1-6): DGGITQSPKYLFRKEGQNVTLSCEQNLNHDAMYWYRQDPGQGLRLIYYSQIVNDFQKGDIAEGYSVSREKKESFPLTVTSAQKNPTAFYLCASTAGRGPGTVSPLHFGNGTRLTVT.

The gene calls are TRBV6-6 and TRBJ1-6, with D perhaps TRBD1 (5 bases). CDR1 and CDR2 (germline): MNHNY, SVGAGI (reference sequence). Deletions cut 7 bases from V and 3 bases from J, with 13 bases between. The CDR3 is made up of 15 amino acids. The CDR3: CASTTLRGYNSPLHF. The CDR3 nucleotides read TGTGCCAGCACAACGCTTAGGGGCTATAATTCACCCCTCCACTTT.

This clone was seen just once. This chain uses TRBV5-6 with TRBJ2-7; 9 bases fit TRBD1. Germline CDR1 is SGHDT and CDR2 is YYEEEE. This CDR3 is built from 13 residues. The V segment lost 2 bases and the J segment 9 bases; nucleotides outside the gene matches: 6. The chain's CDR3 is CASSFRDRVGQYF. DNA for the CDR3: TGTGCCAGCAGCTTCCGGGACAGGGTGGGGCAGTACTTC. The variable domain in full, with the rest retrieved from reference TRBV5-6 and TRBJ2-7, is DAGVTQSPTHLIKTRGQQVTLRCSPKSGHDTVSWYQQALGQGPQFIFQYYEEEERQRGNFPDRFSGHQFPNYSSELNVNALLLGDSALYLCASSFRDRVGQYFGPGTRLTVT.

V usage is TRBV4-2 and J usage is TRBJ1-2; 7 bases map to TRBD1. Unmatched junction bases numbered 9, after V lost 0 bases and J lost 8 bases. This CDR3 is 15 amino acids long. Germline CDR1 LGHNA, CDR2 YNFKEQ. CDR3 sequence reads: CASSQDGTVALGYTF. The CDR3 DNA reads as TGTGCCAGCAGCCAAGATGGGACAGTCGCTCTAGGCTACACCTTC.

The CDR3 loop is CASSRAGTEYYEQYF. CDR3 bases: TGTGCCAGCAGCCGAGCAGGGACAGAATACTACGAGCAGTACTTC. V and J are TRBV7-8 and TRBJ2-7; TRBD1 aligns across 7 bases. The CDR3 sequence is 15 residues long. Germline CDR1 SGHVS, CDR2 FQNEAQ. Trimming at V came to 5 bases and at J to 3 bases, leaving 10 bases not matched to a gene.

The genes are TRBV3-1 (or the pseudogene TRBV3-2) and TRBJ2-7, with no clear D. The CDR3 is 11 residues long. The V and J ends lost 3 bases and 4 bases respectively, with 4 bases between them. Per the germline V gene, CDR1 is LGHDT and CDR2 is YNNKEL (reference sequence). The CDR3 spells CASSQLYEQYF. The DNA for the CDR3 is TGTGCCAGCAGCCAGCTATACGAGCAGTACTTC.

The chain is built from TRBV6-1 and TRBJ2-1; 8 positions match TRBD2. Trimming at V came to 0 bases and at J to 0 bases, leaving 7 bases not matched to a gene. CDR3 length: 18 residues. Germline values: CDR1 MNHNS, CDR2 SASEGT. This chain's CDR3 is CASSEAGGALGSYNEQFF. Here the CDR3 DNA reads TGTGCCAGCAGTGAAGCCGGGGGGGCCCTGGGCTCCTACAATGAGCAGTTCTTC.

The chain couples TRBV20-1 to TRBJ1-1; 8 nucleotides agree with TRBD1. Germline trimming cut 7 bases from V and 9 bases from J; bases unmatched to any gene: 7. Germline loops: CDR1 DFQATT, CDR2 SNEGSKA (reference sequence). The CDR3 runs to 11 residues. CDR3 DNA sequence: TGCAGTGTGTCGACAGGGGCGAAAGCTTTCTTT. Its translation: CSVSTGAKAFF.

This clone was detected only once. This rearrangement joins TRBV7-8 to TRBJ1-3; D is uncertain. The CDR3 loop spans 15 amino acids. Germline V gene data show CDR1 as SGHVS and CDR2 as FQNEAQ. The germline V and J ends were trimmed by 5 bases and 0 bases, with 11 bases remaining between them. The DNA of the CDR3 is TGTGCCAGCAGCCTCGTGCGGGGCTCTGGAAACACCATATATTTT. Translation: CASSLVRGSGNTIYF.